The 27 T cell receptor beta chains below were found in one sample sequenced in a study of Ad26.COV2.S vaccination and SARS-CoV-2 variants. As to treatment: 15 to 20 received Ad26.COV2.S at low or high dose, single or two shots; 5 received placebo; per-sample allocation not given. Sampling happened 63 days after the first vaccine or placebo injection. The repertoire was sequenced with immunoSEQ multiplex PCR; TCRdb's copy has only in-frame clones and lacks some. The sample records fewer than 600,000 clones, around 89% being singletons. The material was peripheral blood, obtained in a trial of Ad26.COV2.S vaccine versus placebo. The origin of the receptors is a person between 18 and 65 years old who received the Ad26.COV2.S COVID-19 vaccine or a placebo.

This chain links TRBV12-3 or TRBV12-4 with TRBJ2-7; weak D call: TRBD1 (6 bases). V shed 5 bases and J shed 3 bases, with 11 bases lying between them. The length of the CDR3 is 13 residues. The CDR3 region is CASSRGQLYEQYF. CDR3 DNA sequence: TGTGCCAGCAGTAGAGGACAGCTCTACGAGCAGTACTTC.

The rearrangement uses TRBV9 and TRBJ1-4; D is perhaps TRBD1 (5 bases). Trimming shortened V by 2 bases and J by 5 bases, and 13 bases separated the two germline ends. CDR1 is SGDLS, CDR2 YYNGEE, per germline. The CDR3 is 15 residues long. The CDR3 DNA sequence: TGTGCCAGCAGCGTTTATGGGGGAAGGAATGAAAAACTGTTTTTT. It codes for CASSVYGGRNEKLFF.

The chain recombines TRBV4-2 with TRBJ2-6; 14 positions match TRBD2. V was clipped by 0 bases and J by 1 base; unmatched bases: 8. The CDR3 sequence is 21 residues long. Per the germline V gene, CDR1 is LGHNA and CDR2 is YNFKEQ. CDR3 residues: CASSQDIAGLAGVSGANVLTF. The CDR3 DNA sequence: TGTGCCAGCAGCCAAGATATCGCGGGACTAGCGGGAGTTTCTGGGGCCAACGTCCTGACTTTC.

The gene calls are TRBV6-5 and TRBJ2-1; perhaps TRBD1 as D (6 bases). V was trimmed by 4 bases and J by 6 bases, leaving 10 bases between them. The length of the CDR3 is 13 residues. CDR1 and CDR2 from the germline V gene are MNHEY and SVGAGI. CDR3 amino acids: CASSSDRSNEQFF. The CDR3 DNA follows: TGTGCCAGCAGTTCAGACAGGTCCAATGAGCAGTTCTTC.

The rearrangement links TRBV11-2 to TRBJ2-1; D gene unclear. Trimming removed 1 base at V and 6 bases at J, with 16 bases between. The CDR3 is 16 residues long. CDR1 and CDR2 from the germline V gene are SGHAT and FQNNGV. DNA of the CDR3: TGTGCCAGCAGCTTAGCCACCTGGCCGGTAGTCAATGAGCAGTTCTTC. Residues: CASSLATWPVVNEQFF.

The chain carries TRBV29-1 and TRBJ1-1; tentative D call: TRBD1 (5 bases). CDR1 is SQVTM and CDR2 is ANQGSEA in the germline V gene. The V end lost 6 bases, the J end lost 5 bases, and 13 bases lay between the germline ends. The CDR3 extends over 12 amino acids. CDR3 bases: TGCAGCGTCCCCTGGGGCGGGACTGAAGCTTTCTTT. It translates to CSVPWGGTEAFF.

V gene TRBV29-1 combines with J gene TRBJ1-2; 9 nucleotides align to TRBD1. Losses at the gene ends were 3 bases for V and 4 bases for J; bases not matched to a gene: 6. This CDR3 has 14 amino acids. Germline-derived CDR1 and CDR2 are SQVTM and ANQGSEA. CDR3 DNA sequence: TGCAGCGTTGATAACAGGGGGCTAGGCTATGGCTACACCTTC. It specifies CSVDNRGLGYGYTF.

V gene TRBV18 combines with J gene TRBJ2-1; 9 nucleotides align to TRBD2. V lost 3 bases, J lost 0 bases, and 15 bases stayed unmatched. The CDR3 totals 20 residues. Germline CDR1 is KGHSH and CDR2 is LQKENI. CDR3 amino acids: CASSPPPRASGTISYNEQFF. Here the CDR3 DNA reads TGTGCCAGCTCACCCCCCCCGAGGGCTAGCGGGACGATCTCCTACAATGAGCAGTTCTTC.

This sequence joins TRBV2 and TRBJ2-2; TRBD1 agrees at 7 bases. The trim removed 3 bases at V and 1 base at J, leaving 2 bases unmatched. The CDR3 covers 15 residues. Germline V lookup: CDR1 SNHLY, CDR2 FYNNEI. CDR3 DNA sequence: TGTGCCAGCAGTGAGTGGACAGGGAACACCGGGGAGCTGTTTTTT. It codes for CASSEWTGNTGELFF.

The chain employs TRBV25-1 and TRBJ1-2; maybe TRBD1 (5 bases). The CDR3 has 14 residues. Germline CDR1 is MGHDK and CDR2 is SYGVNS. Deletions cut 3 bases from V and 6 bases from J, with 14 bases between. CDR3 coding DNA: TGTGCCAGCAGTGAGGCAGGGTTGGTCCATGGCTACACCTTC. Amino acids: CASSEAGLVHGYTF.

This clone is a singleton in its sample. This sequence joins TRBV4-1 and TRBJ2-5, with D possibly being TRBD1 (5 bases). The germline V gene encodes CDR1 MGHRA and CDR2 YSYEKL. V shed 0 bases and J shed 1 base, with 15 bases lying between them. The CDR3 length is 17 residues. The CDR3 sequence is CASSQDQAQASQETQYF. DNA for the CDR3: TGCGCCAGCAGCCAAGATCAAGCACAGGCATCCCAAGAGACCCAGTACTTC.

This sequence joins TRBV6-5 and TRBJ1-2, with D possibly TRBD1 on 5 matching bases. This CDR3 contains 14 residues. Trimming removed 6 bases at V and 4 bases at J, with 15 bases between. CDR1 is MNHEY and CDR2 is SVGAGI in the germline V gene. The CDR3 is CASRDTGTFYGYTF. CDR3 nucleotides: TGTGCCAGCAGGGATACCGGGACCTTCTATGGCTACACCTTC.

This chain joins TRBV28 and TRBJ2-7, with 7 positions matching TRBD2. Unmatched junction bases numbered 7, after V lost 5 bases and J lost 3 bases. CDR3 length: 14 amino acids. Germline V gene sequence: CDR1 MDHEN, CDR2 SYDVKM. The CDR3 DNA reads TGTGCCAGCAGTGCCCGGGGCGGGAGCTACGAGCAGTACTTC. It is translated as CASSARGGSYEQYF.

This clone was detected once. The chain combines TRBV4-3 with TRBJ2-2; possible D gene TRBD1, 5 bases. This CDR3 contains 15 residues. CDR1 LGHNA and CDR2 YSLEER come from the germline V gene. The ends were cut back, 2 bases at V and 3 bases at J, with 10 bases in the middle. The CDR3 region is CASSQQDSHTGELFF. CDR3 in DNA: TGCGCCAGCAGCCAACAAGACAGCCACACCGGGGAGCTGTTTTTT.

The CDR3 nucleotides read TGTGCCAGCAAATTAAGGCCCTTGGGGGAAAAACTGTTTTTT. Translation: CASKLRPLGEKLFF. V usage is TRBV6-5 and J usage is TRBJ1-4, with D uncertain. The V end lost 7 bases, the J end lost 8 bases, and 17 bases lay between the germline ends. The V gene's germline CDR1 is MNHEY and CDR2 SVGAGI. The CDR3 covers 14 residues.

The chain has TRBV27 and TRBJ2-7, with D possibly matching TRBD1 (5 bases). The CDR3 contains 15 residues. The V gene's germline CDR1 is MNHEY and CDR2 SMNVEV (reference sequence). The V end lost 5 bases, the J end lost 2 bases, and 16 bases lay between the germline ends. In nucleotides, the CDR3 is TGTGCCAGCAGTCCTCAGGGCCACTATACCTACGAGCAGTACTTC. Translation gives CASSPQGHYTYEQYF.

The chain links TRBV5-4 to TRBJ2-2; 9 positions match TRBD1. V shed 4 bases, J shed 6 bases, and the junction held 10 bases outside the gene matches. Germline lookup yields CDR1 SGHNT and CDR2 YYREEE (reference sequence). The CDR3 runs 16 residues. The DNA for the CDR3 is TGTGCCAGCAGCCCAGCCAGCCGGACAGGGGCCGGGGAGCTGTTTTTT. Translation gives CASSPASRTGAGELFF.

The CDR3 DNA follows: TGTGCCAGCAGTGACAGATATGCAACTAATGAAAAACTGTTTTTT. Its protein product is CASSDRYATNEKLFF. The chain combines TRBV2 with TRBJ1-4; D ambiguous. Germline loops: CDR1 SNHLY, CDR2 FYNNEI. This CDR3 contains 15 residues. Between the trimmed V and J ends, which lost 3 bases and 0 bases, there was a span of 8 bases.

The chain employs TRBV7-3 and TRBJ1-1; 8 bases line up with TRBD1. V trimming: 4 bases; J trimming: 6 bases; junction bases outside the gene matches: 4. The CDR3 consists of 13 residues. From germline, CDR1 is SGHTA and CDR2 FQGTGA. CDR3 region: CASSSTGVAEAFF. CDR3 sequence (DNA): TGTGCCAGCAGCTCGACAGGGGTCGCTGAAGCTTTCTTT.

The J gene is TRBJ2-7, the V gene TRBV5-1; 11 positions match TRBD2. Per the germline V gene, CDR1 is SGHRS and CDR2 is YFSETQ. The CDR3 extends over 15 amino acids. Trimming at V came to 7 bases and at J to 7 bases, leaving 13 bases not matched to a gene. The CDR3 DNA reads as TGCGCCAGCGCCATCCCAACTAGCGGGAGTTTTGAGCAGTACTTC. It yields the protein CASAIPTSGSFEQYF.

J is TRBJ2-1 and V is TRBV2; 8 positions match TRBD2. The germline V gene encodes CDR1 SNHLY and CDR2 FYNNEI. This CDR3 spans 12 amino acids. Trimming cost V 10 bases and J 7 bases; bases outside gene matches: 6. CDR3 protein: CAIPGGANEQFF. The CDR3 bases are TGTGCCATCCCGGGGGGGGCAAATGAGCAGTTCTTC.

The chain uses TRBV19 and TRBJ2-7; TRBD2 aligns across 12 bases. From germline, CDR1 is LNHDA and CDR2 SQIVND (reference sequence). This CDR3 has 15 amino acids. J was trimmed by 3 bases and V by 5 bases; bases with no gene match: 5. The CDR3 sequence: CASSDRTSGVYEQYF. CDR3 DNA sequence: TGTGCCAGTAGTGACAGGACTAGCGGGGTCTACGAGCAGTACTTC.

The genes are TRBV29-1 and TRBJ1-4; D is unresolved. Between the trimmed V and J ends, which lost 4 bases and 3 bases, there was a span of 12 bases. CDR1 is SQVTM, CDR2 ANQGSEA, per germline. This CDR3 has 14 amino acids. CDR3 loop: CSVVGQDPNEKLFF. DNA for the CDR3: TGCAGCGTTGTTGGGCAGGACCCTAATGAAAAACTGTTTTTT.

This clone has just one count. The chain employs TRBV6-1 and TRBJ2-7; perhaps D is TRBD1 or TRBD2 (5 bases each). The CDR3 runs 14 residues. Trimming cost V 3 bases and J 3 bases, with 12 bases left between them. Germline CDR1 and CDR2: MNHNS and SASEGT. CDR3 coding DNA: TGTGCCAGCAGTGAGTCGGGACGGCTCTACGAGCAGTACTTC. It codes for CASSESGRLYEQYF.

This sequence joins TRBV10-3 and TRBJ1-1; D is perhaps TRBD1 (6 bases). Between the trimmed V and J ends, which lost 2 bases and 4 bases, there was a span of 20 bases. Germline V lookup: CDR1 ENHRY, CDR2 SYGVKD. This CDR3 contains 17 residues. CDR3 nucleotides: TGTGCCATCAGTGAGGCGGGAAGAACAGGGTCTGGCACTGAAGCTTTCTTT. Its protein product is CAISEAGRTGSGTEAFF.

The rearrangement links TRBV4-1 to TRBJ1-1; perhaps TRBD1 as D (6 bases). In germline, CDR1 is MGHRA, CDR2 YSYEKL. Trimming shortened V by 1 base and J by 7 bases, and 16 bases separated the two germline ends. The CDR3 has 15 amino acids. Written as DNA, the CDR3 is TGCGCCAGCAGCCAAGTGGGGACACCCGGTGATGAAGCTTTCTTT. This sequence encodes CASSQVGTPGDEAFF.

DNA for the CDR3: TGTGCCAGCTCACCGCGAGGACAGGGGGTGGCCTACGAGCAGTACTTC. It codes for CASSPRGQGVAYEQYF. The chain carries TRBV18 and TRBJ2-7; 10 bases line up with TRBD1. Losses at the gene ends were 3 bases for V and 2 bases for J; bases not matched to a gene: 7. This CDR3 contains 16 residues. From germline, CDR1 is KGHSH and CDR2 LQKENI.